Following are 20 T cell receptor beta chains from one sample sequenced in a study of T-cell memory formation after mild COVID-19 (dated by TCRdb to about 2021). Libraries were prepared through 5' RACE. Sequencing was performed on an Illumina NovaSeq 6000. TCRdb applied fastp at Q25 and MiXCR to the public reads, then kept only in-frame beta chains. Records with the same CDR3 protein are collapsed into one entry carrying the most frequent genes and DNA. Here the sample has 180,000 or so distinct CDR3 sequences; roughly 11% occur a single time. 3.5% to 4% of the sample comes from the top ten. Sequenced: PBMCs or a T cell subset sorted from them (not recorded which). The receptors originated from a man younger than 30 who had mild COVID-19 (a few samples of this study predate the infection). The sample titles of this study are shuffled in the database, so cell type and time point are left out; the donor was told from shared clones.

The chain has TRBV28 and TRBJ2-7, with 10 bases aligning to TRBD2. The CDR3 is 13 amino acids. Per the germline V gene, CDR1 is MDHEN and CDR2 is SYDVKM. V was clipped by 10 bases and J by 3 bases; unmatched bases: 6. CDR3 coding DNA: TGTGCCACCCTAGCGGGGGCTTACTACGAGCAGTACTTC. Encoded protein: CATLAGAYYEQYF.

The CDR3 bases are TGTGCCAGCAGCCAAGGACTAGCGGGGGGGCCCGCAGATACGCAGTATTTT. It yields the protein CASSQGLAGGPADTQYF. V usage is TRBV3-1 and J usage is TRBJ2-3; 14 bases match TRBD2. The CDR3 covers 17 residues. Germline V gene sequence: CDR1 LGHDT, CDR2 YNNKEL (reference sequence). The V segment lost 1 base and the J segment 4 bases; nucleotides outside the gene matches: 4.

V and J are TRBV7-2 and TRBJ2-3, with unresolved D. The germline gives CDR1 SGHTA, CDR2 FQGNSA. The CDR3 is 13 amino acids. V was shortened by 1 base and J by 4 bases, with 6 bases between the two germline ends. DNA of the CDR3: TGTGCCAGCAGCTTAGGTGTATCAGATACGCAGTATTTT. This translates into CASSLGVSDTQYF. The full variable domain, in which reference TRBV7-2 and TRBJ2-3 provide the parts outside the CDR3, is GAGVSQSPSNKVTEKGKDVELRCDPISGHTALYWYRQSLGQGLEFLIYFQGNSAPDKSGLPSDRFSAERTGGSVSTLTIQRTQQEDSAVYLCASSLGVSDTQYFGPGTRLTVL.

This chain joins TRBV20-1 and TRBJ2-5; D is undetermined. The CDR3 loop spans 11 amino acids. Germline CDR1 reads DFQATT; CDR2 reads SNEGSKA (reference sequence). The V end lost 8 bases, the J end lost 4 bases, and 11 bases lay between the germline ends. CDR3 loop: CSPLERETQYF. The CDR3 coding sequence is TGCAGTCCCCTAGAGAGAGAGACCCAGTACTTC.

In this sample, this clonotype turned up many times. The chain is built from TRBV7-2 and TRBJ1-5; the D is unclear. V was cut by 5 bases and J by 0 bases, with 23 bases left in between. Germline V gene data show CDR1 as SGHTA and CDR2 as FQGNSA. CDR3 length: 19 amino acids. CDR3 sequence: CASSPASLLQGYSNQPQHF. CDR3 nucleotides: TGTGCCAGCAGCCCCGCATCGCTTCTTCAAGGGTATAGCAATCAGCCCCAGCATTTT. The entire variable domain, with the rest obtained from reference TRBV7-2 and TRBJ1-5, is as follows: GAGVSQSPSNKVTEKGKDVELRCDPISGHTALYWYRQSLGQGLEFLIYFQGNSAPDKSGLPSDRFSAERTGGSVSTLTIQRTQQEDSAVYLCASSPASLLQGYSNQPQHFGDGTRLSIL.

This clonotype occurred a few times. The CDR3: CSASEQGYYGYTF. The CDR3 DNA is TGCAGTGCTAGTGAACAGGGTTATTATGGCTACACCTTC. The chain has TRBV20-1 and TRBJ1-2; D is perhaps TRBD1 (6 bases). Trimming removed 3 bases from V and 5 bases from J, with 13 bases in between. This CDR3 spans 13 amino acids. Looked up from germline, CDR1 is DFQATT and CDR2 is SNEGSKA (reference sequence).

This chain uses TRBV20-1 with TRBJ2-2, with 7 bases lining up with TRBD2. This CDR3 comprises 13 residues. With 4 bases clipped from V and 1 base from J, the junction kept 0 bases outside the gene matches. Germline V gene lookup returns CDR1 DFQATT and CDR2 SNEGSKA (reference sequence). CDR3 DNA: TGCAGTGCTACGGGGGGGAACACCGGGGAGCTGTTTTTT. Encoded protein: CSATGGNTGELFF.

V is TRBV20-1 and J is TRBJ1-6; 8 bases are a match to TRBD1. V lost 1 base and J lost 10; bases outside the gene matches: 6. The CDR3 extends over 14 amino acids. Germline CDR1 DFQATT, CDR2 SNEGSKA (reference sequence). CDR3 bases: TGCAGTGCTAGAGTTCAGGGGGCAGACTCACCCCTCCACTTT. This sequence encodes CSARVQGADSPLHF.

This clonotype turned up a few times. The V call is TRBV5-4, the J call TRBJ2-1; D is undetermined. Germline-derived CDR1 and CDR2 are SGHNT and YYREEE (reference sequence). This CDR3 is 12 amino acids long. V was trimmed by 0 bases and J by 6 bases, leaving 4 bases between them. CDR3: CASSLDSNEQFF. The CDR3 DNA is TGTGCCAGCAGCTTGGATAGCAATGAGCAGTTCTTC. The variable domain in full, with the rest retrieved from reference TRBV5-4 and TRBJ2-1, is ETGVTQSPTHLIKTRGQQVTLRCSSQSGHNTVSWYQQALGQGPQFIFQYYREEENGRGNFPPRFSGLQFPNYSSELNVNALELDDSALYLCASSLDSNEQFFGPGTRLTVL.

This chain connects TRBV20-1 to TRBJ2-5; 8 bases are a match to TRBD2. The junction had 3 bases not matched to a gene; V was cut back by 0 bases and J by 0 bases. CDR3 length: 15 residues. The germline V gene has CDR1 DFQATT and CDR2 SNEGSKA (reference sequence). The CDR3 region has the DNA TGCAGTGCTAGAGATGGGCGGGGGGACCAAGAGACCCAGTACTTC. Translated, it gives CSARDGRGDQETQYF.

This clonotype was counted between two and nine times. The genes are TRBV2 and TRBJ1-3; D gene ambiguous. There are 15 residues in the CDR3. Germline lookup yields CDR1 SNHLY and CDR2 FYNNEI. V was pared by 2 bases and J by 0 bases, with 8 bases between. Here the CDR3 reads CASSESRVSGNTIYF. The CDR3 coding sequence is TGTGCCAGCAGTGAAAGTAGGGTCTCTGGAAACACCATATATTTT.

The chain uses TRBV6-2 or TRBV6-3 and TRBJ1-1, with D perhaps matching TRBD1 (5 bases). Germline lookup yields CDR1 MNHEY and CDR2 SVGEGT. This CDR3 has 14 amino acids. Trimming pared 5 bases from V and 0 bases from J, leaving 10 bases between. The CDR3 sequence is CASSTYRLNTEAFF. Here the CDR3 DNA reads TGTGCCAGCAGTACCTACAGGTTGAACACTGAAGCTTTCTTT.

This chain links TRBV6-5 with TRBJ1-5; D is undetermined. The germline V gene has CDR1 MNHEY and CDR2 SVGAGI. This CDR3 region has 13 residues. The V end was cut by 6 bases, the J end by 7 bases, with 13 bases between. Here the CDR3 DNA reads TGTGCCAGCAGCCAGACTGTTAGGCAGCCCCAGCATTTT. Residues: CASSQTVRQPQHF.

This clonotype was counted between two and nine times. The V gene is TRBV6-6, the J gene TRBJ2-5; D gene ambiguous. The V and J ends lost 7 bases and 5 bases respectively, with 14 bases between them. This CDR3 region has 13 residues. Germline CDR1 is MNHNY and CDR2 is SVGAGI (reference sequence). The DNA for the CDR3 is TGTGCCAGCATTTCCCCCTCCTCGGAGACCCAGTACTTC. The encoded protein is CASISPSSETQYF.

This clonotype was detected ten times or more. The CDR3 sequence: CASGLAGYNEQFF. CDR3 sequence (DNA): TGTGCCAGCGGACTAGCGGGGTACAATGAGCAGTTCTTC. The gene calls are TRBV7-2 and TRBJ2-1; 12 nucleotides agree with TRBD2. Germline-derived CDR1 and CDR2 are SGHTA and FQGNSA. CDR3 length: 13 amino acids. Unmatched junction bases numbered 0, after V lost 8 bases and J lost 4 bases.

This clonotype came up many times. J is TRBJ1-6 and V is TRBV5-6, with D hard to call. V shed 1 base and J shed 0 bases, with 11 bases lying between them. This CDR3 has 17 residues. The germline V gene has CDR1 SGHDT and CDR2 YYEEEE. CDR3 DNA sequence: TGTGCCAGCAGCTTGTTCGGGATGAGCTCCTATAATTCACCCCTCCACTTT. Residues: CASSLFGMSSYNSPLHF. The full variable domain, in which reference TRBV5-6 and TRBJ1-6 provide the parts outside the CDR3, is DAGVTQSPTHLIKTRGQQVTLRCSPKSGHDTVSWYQQALGQGPQFIFQYYEEEERQRGNFPDRFSGHQFPNYSSELNVNALLLGDSALYLCASSLFGMSSYNSPLHFGNGTRLTVT.

At least ten counts were recorded for this clonotype. The chain links TRBV5-1 to TRBJ1-1; D not certain. Between the trimmed V and J ends, which lost 2 bases and 3 bases, there was a span of 5 bases. Germline assignment: CDR1 SGHRS and CDR2 YFSETQ. The CDR3 length is 12 residues. The CDR3 spells CASSFRDTEAFF. The CDR3 DNA follows: TGCGCCAGCAGCTTCCGGGACACTGAAGCTTTCTTT.

This clonotype occurred once. The chain employs TRBV11-2 and TRBJ2-1; TRBD2 matches 11 bases. Per the germline V gene, CDR1 is SGHAT and CDR2 is FQNNGV. With V trimmed by 6 bases and J by 9 bases, 7 bases remained unmatched. The CDR3 is made up of 14 amino acids. The CDR3 region is CASSLIAGGIEQFF. CDR3 nucleotide sequence: TGTGCCAGCAGTCTTATAGCGGGGGGGATTGAGCAGTTCTTC.

In this sample, this clonotype turned up a few times. CDR3 coding DNA: TGTGCCTCGGGGGGGACTGGGGCCAACGTCCTGACTTTC. Its translation: CASGGTGANVLTF. The V and J genes are TRBV2 and TRBJ2-6; 8 bases are a match to TRBD2. In germline, CDR1 is SNHLY, CDR2 FYNNEI. This CDR3 is 13 amino acids long. V was pared by 11 bases and J by 2 bases, with 2 bases of the junction left unmatched.

The CDR3 nucleotides are TGTGCCAGCATTAGACAGGGAGATAGCAATCAGCCCCAGCATTTT. This encodes CASIRQGDSNQPQHF. The chain employs TRBV6-4 and TRBJ1-5; 7 bases line up with TRBD1. The V gene end was trimmed by 7 bases and the J gene end by 0 bases; junction bases not matched to a gene: 6. Germline lookup yields CDR1 MRHNA and CDR2 SNTAGT. The CDR3 extends over 15 amino acids.